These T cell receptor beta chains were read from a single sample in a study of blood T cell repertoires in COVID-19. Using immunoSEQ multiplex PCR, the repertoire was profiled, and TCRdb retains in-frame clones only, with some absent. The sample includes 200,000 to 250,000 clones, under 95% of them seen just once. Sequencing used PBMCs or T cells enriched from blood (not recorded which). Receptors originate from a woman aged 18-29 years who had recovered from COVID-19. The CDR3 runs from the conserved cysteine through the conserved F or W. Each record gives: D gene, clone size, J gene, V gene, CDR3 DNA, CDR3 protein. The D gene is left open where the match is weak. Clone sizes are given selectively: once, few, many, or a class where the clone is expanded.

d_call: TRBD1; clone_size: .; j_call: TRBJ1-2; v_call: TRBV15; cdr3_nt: TGTGCCACCAATCGACCCACAGGGGGCGGAAATGGCTACACCTTC; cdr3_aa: CATNRPTGGGNGYTF
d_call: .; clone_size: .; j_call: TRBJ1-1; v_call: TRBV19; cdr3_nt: TGTGCCAGTACCATGACAGGAGTGAACACTGAAGCTTTCTTT; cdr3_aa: CASTMTGVNTEAFF
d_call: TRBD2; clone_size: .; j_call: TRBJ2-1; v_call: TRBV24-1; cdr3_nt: TGTGCCACCAGTTTGACGGGAGGGGAGGCGAATGAGCAGTTCTTC; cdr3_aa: CATSLTGGEANEQFF
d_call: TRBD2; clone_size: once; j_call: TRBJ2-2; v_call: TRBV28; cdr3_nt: TGTGCCAGCAGTTTAGGGGCGGGGGGCTTCTTCCCCGGGGAGCTGTTTTTT; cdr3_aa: CASSLGAGGFFPGELFF
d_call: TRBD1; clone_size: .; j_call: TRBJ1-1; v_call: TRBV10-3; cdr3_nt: TGTGCCATCAGTGAGCACCGGGACAGGGTTGATGAAGCTTTCTTT; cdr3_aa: CAISEHRDRVDEAFF
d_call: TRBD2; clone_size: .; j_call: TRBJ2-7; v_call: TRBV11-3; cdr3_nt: TGTGCCAGCAGCTCCTCTAGCGGGAGTTCCCACGAGCAGTACTTC; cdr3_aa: CASSSSSGSSHEQYF
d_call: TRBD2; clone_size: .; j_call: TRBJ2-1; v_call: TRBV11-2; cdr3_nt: TGTGCCAGCAGCTCCGTTAGCGGGAGCTCCTACAATGAGCAGTTCTTC; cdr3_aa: CASSSVSGSSYNEQFF
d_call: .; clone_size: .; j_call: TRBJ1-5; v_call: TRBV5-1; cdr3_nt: TGCGCCAGCAGCTTGGCAGGCATTAGCAATCAGCCCCAGCATTTT; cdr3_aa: CASSLAGISNQPQHF
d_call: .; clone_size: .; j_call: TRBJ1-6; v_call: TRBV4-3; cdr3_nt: TGCGCCAGCAGCCAAGAGGCAGGGCATTCACCCCTCCACTTT; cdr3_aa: CASSQEAGHSPLHF
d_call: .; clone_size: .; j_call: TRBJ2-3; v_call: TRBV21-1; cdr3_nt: TGTGCCAGCAGCCCCCGGGACAGGGGGCGAGGAGCGGGGGATGAATCTAGCACAGATACGCAGTATTTT; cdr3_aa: CASSPRDRGRGAGDESSTDTQYF
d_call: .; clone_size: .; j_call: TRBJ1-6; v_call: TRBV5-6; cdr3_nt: TGTGCCAGCAGGGACACGGGTAATTCACCCCTCCACTTT; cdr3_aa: CASRDTGNSPLHF
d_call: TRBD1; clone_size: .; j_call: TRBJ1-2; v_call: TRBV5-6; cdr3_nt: TGTGCCAGCAGCTATGGGACAGGGCGAGGCTACACCTTC; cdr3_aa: CASSYGTGRGYTF
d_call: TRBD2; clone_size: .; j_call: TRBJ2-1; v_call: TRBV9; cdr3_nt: TGTGCCAGCAGCGTCGTAGCGGGAGGGCCTTTTAATGAGCAGTTCTTC; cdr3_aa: CASSVVAGGPFNEQFF
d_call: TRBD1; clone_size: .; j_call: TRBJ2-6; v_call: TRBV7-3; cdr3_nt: TGTGCCAGCACCATTACCGGACAGGGGGAGGCCAACGTCCTGACTTTC; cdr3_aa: CASTITGQGEANVLTF
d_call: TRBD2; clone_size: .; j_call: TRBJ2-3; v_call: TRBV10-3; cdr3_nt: TGTGCCATCAGAAGTGATATTAGGGGGACTAGGGTGTCGGATACGCAGTATTTT; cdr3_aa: CAIRSDIRGTRVSDTQYF
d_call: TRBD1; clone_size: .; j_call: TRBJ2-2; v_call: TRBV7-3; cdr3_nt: TGTGCCAGCAGCCCGACAGGGGGGACCGGGGAGCTGTTTTTT; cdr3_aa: CASSPTGGTGELFF
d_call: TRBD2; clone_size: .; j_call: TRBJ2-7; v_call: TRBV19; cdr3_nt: TGTGCCAGTAGTTCTACGGGACTAGCGTGGTACGAGCAGTACTTC; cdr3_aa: CASSSTGLAWYEQYF
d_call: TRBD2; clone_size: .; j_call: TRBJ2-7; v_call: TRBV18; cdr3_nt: TGTGCCAGCTCACTAGGGACTAGCGGGACGTATGAGCAGTACTTC; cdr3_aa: CASSLGTSGTYEQYF
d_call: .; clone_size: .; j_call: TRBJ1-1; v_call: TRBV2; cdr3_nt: TGTGCCATCCCACTCGACTCACAGAACACTGAAGCTTTCTTT; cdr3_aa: CAIPLDSQNTEAFF
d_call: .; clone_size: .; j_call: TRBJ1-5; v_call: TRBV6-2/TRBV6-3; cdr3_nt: TGTGCCAGCAGTCGCCCGTCCAGGTCGGGATTTCAGCCCCAGCATTTT; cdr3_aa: CASSRPSRSGFQPQHF
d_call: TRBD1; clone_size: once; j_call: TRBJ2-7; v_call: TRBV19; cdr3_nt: TGTGCCAGTAGTATCGAGGACAGGGCCTACGAGCAGTACTTC; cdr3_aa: CASSIEDRAYEQYF
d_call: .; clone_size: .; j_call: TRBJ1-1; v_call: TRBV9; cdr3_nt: TGTGCCAGCAGCCCATCGACGAGGGTGATATGGGGTTTAACCACTGAAGCTTTCTTT; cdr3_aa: CASSPSTRVIWGLTTEAFF
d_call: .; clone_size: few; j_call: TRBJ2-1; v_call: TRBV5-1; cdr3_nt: TGCGCCAGCAGCTTCGGCTCCTACAATGAGCAGTTCTTC; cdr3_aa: CASSFGSYNEQFF
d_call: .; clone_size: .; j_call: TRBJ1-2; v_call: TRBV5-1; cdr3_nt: TGCGCCAGCAGCCTACAGGGAGAACATGGCTACACCTTC; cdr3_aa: CASSLQGEHGYTF
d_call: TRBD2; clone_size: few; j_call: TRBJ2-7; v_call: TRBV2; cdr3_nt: TGTGCCAGCAGTGTCGGGACTAGCGACGAGCAGTACTTC; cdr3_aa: CASSVGTSDEQYF
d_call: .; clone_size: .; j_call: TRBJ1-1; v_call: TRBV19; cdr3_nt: TGTGCCAGTAGCCTCCTCCCCAATTTCAGGGTGGACACTGAAGCTTTCTTT; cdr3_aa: CASSLLPNFRVDTEAFF
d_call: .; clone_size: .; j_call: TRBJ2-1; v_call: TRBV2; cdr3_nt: TGTGCCAGCAGTGGGGACACGCATGAGCAGTTCTTC; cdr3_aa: CASSGDTHEQFF
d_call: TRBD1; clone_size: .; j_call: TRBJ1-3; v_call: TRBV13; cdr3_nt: TGTGCCAGCAGCTCGGGACAGGAGTGGAACACCATATATTTT; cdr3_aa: CASSSGQEWNTIYF
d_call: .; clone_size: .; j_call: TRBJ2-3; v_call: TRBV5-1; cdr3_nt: TGCGCCAGCACCCCGAACCGAATCGGAGGTGGATTAAGTACGCAGTATTTT; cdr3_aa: CASTPNRIGGGLSTQYF
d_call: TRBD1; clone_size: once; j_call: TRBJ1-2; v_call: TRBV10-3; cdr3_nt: TGTGCCTCCCAAAGGGAGACAGGGACCCTCTATGGCTACACCTTC; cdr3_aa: CASQRETGTLYGYTF
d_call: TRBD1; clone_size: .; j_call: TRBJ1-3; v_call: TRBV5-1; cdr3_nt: TGCGCCAGCAGCCTAAGACAGGGTGGAAACACCATATATTTT; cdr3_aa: CASSLRQGGNTIYF
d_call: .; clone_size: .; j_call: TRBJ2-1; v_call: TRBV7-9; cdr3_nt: TGTGCCAGCAGCTTACCCTTGGGCGGGCCCCACAAAAATGAGCAGTTCTTC; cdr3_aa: CASSLPLGGPHKNEQFF
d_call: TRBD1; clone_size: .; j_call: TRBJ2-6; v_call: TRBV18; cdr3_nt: TGTGCCACACCGACAGGGGGCGGCTCTGGGGCCAACGTCCTGACTTTC; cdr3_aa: CATPTGGGSGANVLTF
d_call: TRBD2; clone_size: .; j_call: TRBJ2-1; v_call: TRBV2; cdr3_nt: TGTGCCAGCAGTATAGGACTAGCGGGAGGAGAGCAGTTCTTC; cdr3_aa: CASSIGLAGGEQFF
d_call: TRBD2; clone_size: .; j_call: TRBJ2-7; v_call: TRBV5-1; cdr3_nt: TGCGCCAGCAGCTTGAGGACTAGCGGGGGCCACGAGCAGTACTTC; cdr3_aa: CASSLRTSGGHEQYF
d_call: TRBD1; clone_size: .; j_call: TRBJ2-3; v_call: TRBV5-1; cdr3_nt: TGCGCCAGCAGCTTGGCCCAGGGGGTTGGAGATACGCAGTATTTT; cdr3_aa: CASSLAQGVGDTQYF
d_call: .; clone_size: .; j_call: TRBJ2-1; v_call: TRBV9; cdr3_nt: TGTGCCAGCAGCCCCAGGGGAGAGACCTACAATGAGCAGTTCTTC; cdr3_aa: CASSPRGETYNEQFF
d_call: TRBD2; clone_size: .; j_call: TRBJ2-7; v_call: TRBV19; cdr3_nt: TGTGCCAGTGTCGACAGCCGGGGGGGTGTCTACGAGCAGTACTTC; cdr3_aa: CASVDSRGGVYEQYF
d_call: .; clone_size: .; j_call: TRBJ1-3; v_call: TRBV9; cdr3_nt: TGTGCCAGCAGCGTAGCCCCACAGGAATCTGGAAACACCATATATTTT; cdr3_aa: CASSVAPQESGNTIYF
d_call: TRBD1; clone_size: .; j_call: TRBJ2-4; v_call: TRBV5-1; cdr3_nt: TGCGCCAGCAGCGCCCCGACAGGGGTCACCGCCAAAAACATTCAGTACTTC; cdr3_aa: CASSAPTGVTAKNIQYF
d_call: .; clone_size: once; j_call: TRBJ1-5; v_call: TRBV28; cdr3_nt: TGTGCCAGCAGTTTGGGGGGGGCCGGGAGTATGAGCAATCAGCCCCAGCATTTT; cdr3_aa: CASSLGGAGSMSNQPQHF
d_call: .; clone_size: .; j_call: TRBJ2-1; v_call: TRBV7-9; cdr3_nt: TGTGCCAGCAGCTTATCAGAATCCGTTGAGCAGTTCTTC; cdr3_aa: CASSLSESVEQFF
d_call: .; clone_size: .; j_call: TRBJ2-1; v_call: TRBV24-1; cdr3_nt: TGTGCCACCGGCAGGATCGACAATGAGCAGTTCTTC; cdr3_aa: CATGRIDNEQFF
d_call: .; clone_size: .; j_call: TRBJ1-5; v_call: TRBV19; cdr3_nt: TGTGCCAGTAGTATAGATCTGGAGCGCCAGGGCCAGGAGCCCCAGCATTTT; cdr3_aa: CASSIDLERQGQEPQHF
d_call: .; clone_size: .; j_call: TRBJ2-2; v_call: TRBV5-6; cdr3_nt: TGTGCCAGCAGCTTAAGTCAGGGTGTCGTAGGCGGGGAGCTGTTTTTT; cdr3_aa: CASSLSQGVVGGELFF
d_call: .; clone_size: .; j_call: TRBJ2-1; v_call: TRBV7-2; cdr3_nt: TGTGCCAGCAGCTTAGGGCTAGTTGAAGAGCAGTTCTTC; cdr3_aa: CASSLGLVEEQFF
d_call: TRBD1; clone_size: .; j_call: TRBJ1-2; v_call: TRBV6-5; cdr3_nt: TGTGCCAGCAGCCGGACAGGGGGATTTGGCTACACCTTC; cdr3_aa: CASSRTGGFGYTF
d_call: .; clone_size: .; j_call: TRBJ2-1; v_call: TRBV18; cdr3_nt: TGTGCCAGCTCACCTACGCTAGCTGCCTACAATGAGCAGTTCTTC; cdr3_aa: CASSPTLAAYNEQFF
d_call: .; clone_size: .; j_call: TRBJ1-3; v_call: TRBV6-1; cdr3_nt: TGTGCCAGCAGTGGGGCAGGCCTGCTCTCTGGAAACACCATATATTTT; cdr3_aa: CASSGAGLLSGNTIYF
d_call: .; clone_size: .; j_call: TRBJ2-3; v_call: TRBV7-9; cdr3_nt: TGTGCCAGCAGCTTAGCGCAGGGTCAGGATACGCAGTATTTT; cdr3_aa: CASSLAQGQDTQYF
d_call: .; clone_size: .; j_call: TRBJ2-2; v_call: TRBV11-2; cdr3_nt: TGTGCCAGCAGCTTAGGACAAACCCCCAGCGGGGAGCTGTTTTTT; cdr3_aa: CASSLGQTPSGELFF
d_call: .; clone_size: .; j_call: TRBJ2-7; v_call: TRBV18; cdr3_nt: TGTGCCAGCTCACCCAACTATTCCTACGAGCAGTACTTC; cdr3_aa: CASSPNYSYEQYF
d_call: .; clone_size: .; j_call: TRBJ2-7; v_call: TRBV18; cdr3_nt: TGTGCCAGCTCACCATCGGGGGAAAGACCCTACGAGCAGTACTTC; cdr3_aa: CASSPSGERPYEQYF